This T cell receptor (beta chain) appears in the sequencing data of a study of OX40 agonist ivuxolimab in advanced cancers. From germline, CDR1 is ENHRY and CDR2 SYGVKD. The CDR3 consists of 12 residues. V dropped 3 bases and J dropped 4 bases, with 7 bases sitting between them. The data were produced by immunoSEQ multiplex PCR, yet TCRdb's version contains in-frame clones alone and is incomplete. Altogether approximately 68,000 clones are present, less than 95% being singletons, with the ten largest covering 1% to 1.2%. General study results and limits: Mean expanded clone counts were higher in CD8+ than CD4+ T cells.

Comment on this clone: Its matching antigen is unknown.

The J gene is TRBJ2-7, the V gene TRBV10-3; D is undetermined. The starting material was CD4+ or CD8+ T cells sorted from blood, obtained in a trial of the OX40 agonist ivuxolimab. The TCR comes from an adult with an advanced solid tumor such as melanoma, head and neck, liver or kidney cancer. Written as DNA, the CDR3 is TGTGCCATCAGTGATCAGGATTACGAGCAGTACTTC. It specifies CAISDQDYEQYF.